The 22 T cell receptor beta chains listed next were all sequenced from one sample in a study of regulatory T cells in long-lasting Graves disease. The time point here: persistent/refractory GD, antithyroid drugs over 5 years with positive TRAb. Scientists built the TCR library using RNA that was extracted from PBMCs. Construction of the TCR beta libraries employed iRepertoire HTBI primers in conjunction with Arm-PCR of CDR3 regions. TCRdb itself ran the multiplex PCR reads through MiXCR, one entry per CDR3 protein. The table includes approximately 400,000 distinct CDR3 sequences, about 25% detected once. Specimen: peripheral blood mononuclear cells (PBMCs), collected when the disease was refractory, from a patient treated with antithyroid drugs. All receptors derive from a female donor with Graves disease.

The chain recombines TRBV7-9 with TRBJ2-7; D remains ambiguous. The germline CDR1 and CDR2 sequences are SEHNR and FQNEAQ (reference sequence). This CDR3 spans 14 amino acids. V lost 0 bases and J lost 2, with 8 bases in between. The CDR3 loop is CASSLATDAYEQYF. CDR3 sequence (DNA): TGTGCCAGCAGCTTAGCGACCGATGCCTACGAGCAGTACTTC. Full variable domain (rest looked up from reference TRBV7-9 and TRBJ2-7): DTGVSQNPRHKITKRGQNVTFRCDPISEHNRLYWYRQTLGQGPEFLTYFQNEAQLEKSRLLSDRFSAERPKGSFSTLEIQRTEQGDSAMYLCASSLATDAYEQYFGPGTRLTVT.

The V gene is TRBV7-6, the J gene TRBJ2-1; the D is unclear. The CDR3 has 13 residues. The germline V gene has CDR1 SGHVS and CDR2 FNYEAQ. V lost 2 bases to trimming and J lost 7 bases, with 9 bases between them. CDR3 in DNA: TGTGCCAGCAGCTTATCCAGCATGAATGAGCAGTTCTTC. Its translation: CASSLSSMNEQFF.

The chain links TRBV7-2 to TRBJ1-1, with D maybe TRBD1 (6 bases). Germline CDR1 reads SGHTA; CDR2 reads FQGNSA. The V end was cut by 5 bases, the J end by 3 bases, with 13 bases between. The CDR3 runs 14 residues. CDR3 DNA: TGTGCCAGCAGCGACGACAGGTTATACACTGAAGCTTTCTTT. Protein: CASSDDRLYTEAFF.

This clonotype was seen more than once but under ten times. V gene TRBV7-8 combines with J gene TRBJ1-2; no clear D gene. CDR1 is SGHVS and CDR2 is FQNEAQ in the germline V gene. V was trimmed by 0 bases and J by 10 bases, leaving 9 bases between them. This CDR3 contains 12 residues. CDR3 sequence: CASSLAAENYTF. CDR3 coding DNA: TGTGCCAGCAGCTTAGCCGCGGAGAACTACACCTTC.

This clonotype was recorded a few times. The V and J genes are TRBV5-1 and TRBJ1-1; D is unclear. V was trimmed by 1 base and J by 12 bases, leaving 19 bases between them. The CDR3 loop spans 14 amino acids. The germline V gene has CDR1 SGHRS and CDR2 YFSETQ. CDR3 in amino acids: CASSLHGLKRPTFF. The CDR3 DNA sequence: TGCGCCAGCAGCTTGCACGGTTTGAAGAGGCCAACTTTCTTT. Using reference TRBV5-1 and TRBJ1-1 for the parts outside the CDR3, the full variable domain is KAGVTQTPRYLIKTRGQQVTLSCSPISGHRSVSWYQQTPGQGLQFLFEYFSETQRNKGNFPGRFSGRQFSNSRSEMNVSTLELGDSALYLCASSLHGLKRPTFFGQGTRLTVV.

The V call is TRBV29-1, the J call TRBJ1-3; TRBD1 might be the D (6 bases). The CDR3 has 14 residues. From germline, CDR1 is SQVTM and CDR2 ANQGSEA. V lost 6 bases to trimming and J lost 0 bases, with 12 bases between them. The CDR3 nucleotides are TGCAGCGTCTTGGACAGAGACTCTGGAAACACCATATATTTT. This sequence encodes CSVLDRDSGNTIYF.

This clonotype has just a few counts. The rearrangement uses TRBV3-1 and TRBJ2-7; D remains ambiguous. The germline V gene encodes CDR1 LGHDT and CDR2 YNNKEL (reference sequence). The CDR3 has 12 residues. V lost 1 base and J 7 bases, leaving 8 bases between the germline ends. The CDR3 bases are TGTGCCAGCAGCCAAGCTAAAGGAGAGCAGTACTTC. Translated: CASSQAKGEQYF.

The rearrangement joins TRBV29-1 to TRBJ1-2; D gene uncertain. V was pared by 3 bases and J by 8 bases, with 16 bases between. The V gene's germline CDR1 is SQVTM and CDR2 ANQGSEA. The CDR3 extends over 13 amino acids. The CDR3 loop reads CSVDPQTTGGYTF. In DNA form, the CDR3 reads TGCAGCGTTGACCCCCAGACGACGGGGGGCTACACCTTC. The full variable domain, with the rest looked up from reference TRBV29-1 and TRBJ1-2, is SAVISQKPSRDICQRGTSLTIQCQVDSQVTMMFWYRQQPGQSLTLIATANQGSEATYESGFVIDKFPISRPNLTFSTLTVSNMSPEDSSIYLCSVDPQTTGGYTFGSGTRLTVV.

This clonotype was counted ten times or more. The V call is TRBV7-2, the J call TRBJ2-7; 8 positions match TRBD1. The V segment lost 3 bases and the J segment 3 bases; nucleotides outside the gene matches: 4. The CDR3 has 14 amino acids. Germline lookup yields CDR1 SGHTA and CDR2 FQGNSA. CDR3 nucleotides: TGTGCCAGCAGCTTTGACAGGGGCGGCTACGAGCAGTACTTC. This codes for CASSFDRGGYEQYF.

This clonotype was seen at least ten times. The chain is built from TRBV7-2 and TRBJ1-1, with D tentatively TRBD1 (5 bases). CDR3 length: 13 residues. From germline, CDR1 is SGHTA and CDR2 FQGNSA. Trimming left V 1 base short and J 8 bases short, with 11 bases between. The DNA for the CDR3 is TGTGCCAGCAGCTTAGTAGGAGGACACGAAGCTTTCTTT. Residues: CASSLVGGHEAFF.

This clonotype has ten or more counts. V is TRBV2 and J is TRBJ1-2; D remains ambiguous. This CDR3 has 13 residues. Looked up from germline, CDR1 is SNHLY and CDR2 is FYNNEI. Trimming removed 5 bases at V and 0 bases at J, with 7 bases between. CDR3 nucleotide sequence: TGTGCCAGCAGTCCAGAACCTAACTATGGCTACACCTTC. This codes for CASSPEPNYGYTF.

This clonotype was found a few times. The chain links TRBV5-5 to TRBJ2-7; TRBD2 matches 11 bases. J gave up 0 bases and V 2 bases, and 10 bases lay outside the gene matches. This CDR3 contains 18 residues. Germline CDR1 is SGHKS and CDR2 is YYEKEE (reference sequence). In DNA, the CDR3 is TGTGCCAGCAGCTTCTCCAGGGGACTAGCGGACAGCTCCTACGAGCAGTACTTC. Its translation: CASSFSRGLADSSYEQYF.

This clonotype has more than one count but fewer than ten. The chain uses TRBV20-1 and TRBJ1-2; D perhaps matches TRBD1 (6 bases). This CDR3 has 15 residues. Trimming removed 2 bases from V and 3 bases from J, with 16 bases in between. Germline V gene data show CDR1 as DFQATT and CDR2 as SNEGSKA (reference sequence). This chain's CDR3 is CSARIPGQTYYGYTF. Here the CDR3 DNA reads TGCAGTGCTAGAATCCCCGGACAGACCTACTATGGCTACACCTTC.

This clonotype showed up many times. J is TRBJ1-2 and V is TRBV7-2; D gene ambiguous. Trimming shortened V by 3 bases and J by 2 bases, and 7 bases separated the two germline ends. The V gene's germline CDR1 is SGHTA and CDR2 FQGNSA. The CDR3 length is 13 residues. The CDR3 nucleotides are TGTGCCAGCAGCTTCCCGGGGAACTATGGCTACACCTTC. Translating it yields CASSFPGNYGYTF.

Here the CDR3 reads CSASYEGAYEQYF. The CDR3 DNA reads TGCAGTGCTAGTTACGAGGGGGCCTACGAGCAGTACTTC. The gene calls are TRBV20-1 and TRBJ2-7; D is perhaps TRBD1 (6 bases). The CDR3 sequence is 13 residues long. Germline CDR1 reads DFQATT; CDR2 reads SNEGSKA (reference sequence). Trimming took off 3 bases at V and 2 bases at J, with 11 bases between the two ends.

V is TRBV7-3 and J is TRBJ2-5, with D perhaps matching TRBD2 (5 bases). The V end lost 10 bases, the J end lost 0 bases, and 24 bases lay between the germline ends. Germline values: CDR1 SGHTA, CDR2 FQGTGA. This CDR3 comprises 17 residues. The CDR3: CAISPKKRTGYQETQYF. CDR3 nucleotides: TGTGCCATTTCACCAAAAAAGAGAACGGGATACCAAGAGACCCAGTACTTC. The full variable domain, rest sourced from reference TRBV7-3 and TRBJ2-5, is GAGVSQTPSNKVTEKGKYVELRCDPISGHTALYWYRQSLGQGPEFLIYFQGTGAADDSGLPNDRFFAVRPEGSVSTLKIQRTERGDSAVYLCAISPKKRTGYQETQYFGPGTRLLVL.

This chain joins TRBV7-9 and TRBJ2-7; 8 nucleotides align to TRBD1. V trimming: 7 bases; J trimming: 2 bases; junction bases outside the gene matches: 4. Germline V gives CDR1 SEHNR, CDR2 FQNEAQ (reference sequence). This CDR3 has 13 amino acids. CDR3 region: CASKTGVAYEQYF. CDR3 nucleotides: TGTGCCAGCAAGACAGGGGTAGCCTACGAGCAGTACTTC. The whole variable domain, filled in from reference TRBV7-9 and TRBJ2-7, reads DTGVSQNPRHKITKRGQNVTFRCDPISEHNRLYWYRQTLGQGPEFLTYFQNEAQLEKSRLLSDRFSAERPKGSFSTLEIQRTEQGDSAMYLCASKTGVAYEQYFGPGTRLTVT.

This clonotype occurred many times. The rearrangement uses TRBV29-1 and TRBJ2-7, with 11 positions matching TRBD2. Unmatched junction bases numbered 5, after V lost 2 bases and J lost 5 bases. This CDR3 comprises 14 residues. Germline V lookup: CDR1 SQVTM, CDR2 ANQGSEA. The CDR3 is CSVETSGSGNEQYF. The DNA of the CDR3 is TGCAGCGTTGAAACTAGCGGGAGTGGCAACGAGCAGTACTTC.

The V and J genes are TRBV11-1 and TRBJ2-2; D not resolved. The CDR3 length is 12 residues. The V and J ends lost 8 bases and 4 bases respectively, with 8 bases between them. The germline gives CDR1 SGHAT, CDR2 FQDESV (reference sequence). The CDR3: CASPRGTGELFF. CDR3 sequence (DNA): TGTGCCAGCCCCCGAGGCACCGGGGAGCTGTTTTTT.

There are a few counts of this clonotype. A much larger clone lies one base from this, so it may be a read error. This CDR3 is CASSLWGNSPLHF. CDR3 bases: TGTGCCAGCAGCTTATGGGGTAATTCACCCCTCCACTTT. The chain links TRBV7-9 to TRBJ1-6; D remains unclear. With 2 bases removed from V and 6 bases from J, the gap between germline ends came to 5 bases. The CDR3 length is 13 residues. The germline V gene encodes CDR1 SEHNR and CDR2 FQNEAQ (reference sequence).

This clonotype was seen at least ten times. This chain joins TRBV27 and TRBJ2-2; D call uncertain. V was shortened by 4 bases and J by 7 bases, with 10 bases between the two germline ends. This CDR3 has 13 amino acids. Per the germline V gene, CDR1 is MNHEY and CDR2 is SMNVEV (reference sequence). The CDR3 is CASSSTRLGELFF. CDR3 coding DNA: TGTGCCAGCAGTTCCACGCGTCTCGGGGAGCTGTTTTTT.

This chain uses TRBV29-1 with TRBJ2-7, with D maybe TRBD2 (6 bases). CDR1 is SQVTM, CDR2 ANQGSEA, per germline. CDR3 size: 10 residues. V gave up 6 bases and J gave up 9 bases, with 12 bases separating them. The CDR3 DNA is TGCAGCGTAACCCAGGGAGGGCAGTACTTC. It translates to CSVTQGGQYF.